The T cell receptor (beta chain) under discussion was sequenced for a study of T cells in Graves' hyperthyroidism and ophthalmopathy. The wider study: Peripheral blood was acquired at first diagnosis, ahead of any therapy whatsoever. Study-wide results and limits: Blood samples included most of the expanded thyroid clonotypes exceeding 0.001.

Exclusion followed for patients with uncontrolled infection, other autoimmune disease, pregnancy or lactation. Authors of the study amplified TCR beta CDR3 regions from RNA transcripts. The TCR CDR3 was amplified in a first-round RT-PCR using the HTBI primer set. TCRdb used MiXCR to reprocess the multiplex PCR reads, holding one entry per CDR3 protein. The table shows approximately 400,000 distinct CDR3 sequences, with approximately 17% occurring only once. This clonotype was detected ten times or more. Its antigen remains unknown. The origin of this receptor is a man younger than 35 with Graves' ophthalmopathy. Specimen: blood.

CDR3 region: CASTKGRGEQYF. The CDR3 DNA sequence: TGTGCCAGCACCAAGGGGAGGGGCGAGCAGTACTTC. The genes are TRBV12-3 or TRBV12-4 and TRBJ2-7; 7 nucleotides agree with TRBD2. The CDR3 totals 12 residues. Losses at the gene ends were 7 bases for V and 6 bases for J; bases not matched to a gene: 6.